This T cell receptor beta chain was captured by sequencing in a study of OX40 agonist ivuxolimab in advanced cancers. Background on the study: The mean age was approximately 60 years, ranging from about 23 to 85, with 65% to 90% of participants male.

Per the germline V gene, CDR1 is SGHTA and CDR2 is FQGNSA. CDR3 length: 13 residues. V lost 5 bases and J 8 bases, leaving 13 bases between the germline ends. TCRdb's table, derived via immunoSEQ multiplex PCR, lists solely in-frame clones and lacks some. This sample has about 79,000 clones, with more than 85% found just once. The TCR sequence derives from an adult with an advanced solid tumor such as melanoma, head and neck, liver or kidney cancer. The chain is built from TRBV7-2 and TRBJ2-1; no definite D call. The specimen comprised CD4+ or CD8+ T cells sorted from blood, sampled in a trial of the OX40 agonist ivuxolimab. The CDR3: CASSLPKGDEQFF. CDR3 nucleotides: TGTGCCAGCAGCCTCCCGAAGGGCGATGAGCAGTTCTTC.